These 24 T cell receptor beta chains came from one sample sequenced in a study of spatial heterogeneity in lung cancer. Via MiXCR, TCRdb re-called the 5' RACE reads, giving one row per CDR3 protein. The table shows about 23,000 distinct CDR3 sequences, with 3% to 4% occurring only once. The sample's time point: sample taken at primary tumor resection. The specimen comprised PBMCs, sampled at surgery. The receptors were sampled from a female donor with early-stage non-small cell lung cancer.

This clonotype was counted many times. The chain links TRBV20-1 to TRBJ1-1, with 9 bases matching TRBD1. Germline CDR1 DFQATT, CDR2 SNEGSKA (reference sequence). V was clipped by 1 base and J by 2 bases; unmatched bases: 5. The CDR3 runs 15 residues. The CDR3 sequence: CSARGRTGANTEAFF. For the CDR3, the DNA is TGCAGTGCTAGAGGGAGGACAGGGGCCAACACTGAAGCTTTCTTT.

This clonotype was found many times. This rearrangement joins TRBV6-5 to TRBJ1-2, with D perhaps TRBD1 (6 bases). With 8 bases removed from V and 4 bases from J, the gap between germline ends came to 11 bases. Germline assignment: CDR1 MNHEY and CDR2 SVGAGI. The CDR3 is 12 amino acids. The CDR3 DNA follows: TGTGCCAGCCATACAGGGAGCTATGGCTACACCTTC. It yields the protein CASHTGSYGYTF.

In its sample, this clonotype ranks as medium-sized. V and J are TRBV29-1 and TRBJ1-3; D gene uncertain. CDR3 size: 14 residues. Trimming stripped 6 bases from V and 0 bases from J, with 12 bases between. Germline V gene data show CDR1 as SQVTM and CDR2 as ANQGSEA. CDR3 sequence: CSVGGGSSGNTIYF. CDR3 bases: TGCAGCGTCGGCGGCGGAAGCTCTGGAAACACCATATATTTT.

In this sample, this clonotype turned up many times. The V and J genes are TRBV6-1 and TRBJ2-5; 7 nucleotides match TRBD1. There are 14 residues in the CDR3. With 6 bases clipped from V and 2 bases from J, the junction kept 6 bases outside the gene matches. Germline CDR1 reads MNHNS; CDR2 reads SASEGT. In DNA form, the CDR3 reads TGTGCCAGCAGCGTATTACAGGGGCAAGAGACCCAGTACTTC. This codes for CASSVLQGQETQYF.

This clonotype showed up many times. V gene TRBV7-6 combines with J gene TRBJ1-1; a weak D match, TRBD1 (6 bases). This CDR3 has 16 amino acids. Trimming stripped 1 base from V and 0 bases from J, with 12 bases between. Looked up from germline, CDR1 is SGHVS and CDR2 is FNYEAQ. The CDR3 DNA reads TGTGCCAGCAGCTTAGGCACAGGGACGATGAACACTGAAGCTTTCTTT. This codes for CASSLGTGTMNTEAFF.

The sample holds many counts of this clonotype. CDR3 region: CATSDLGHATNEKLFF. In DNA, the CDR3 is TGTGCCACCAGTGATTTGGGACACGCAACTAATGAAAAACTGTTTTTT. The rearrangement links TRBV24-1 to TRBJ1-4; the D gene is possibly TRBD1 (5 bases). In germline, CDR1 is KGHDR, CDR2 SFDVKD. The ends were cut back, 0 bases at V and 0 bases at J, with 7 bases in the middle. This CDR3 is 16 amino acids long.

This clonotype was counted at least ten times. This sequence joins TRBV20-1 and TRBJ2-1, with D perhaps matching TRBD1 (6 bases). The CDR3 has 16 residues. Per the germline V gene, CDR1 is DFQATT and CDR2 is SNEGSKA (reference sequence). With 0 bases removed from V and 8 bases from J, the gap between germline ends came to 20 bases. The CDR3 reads CSARDLRGSGLDEQFF. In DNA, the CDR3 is TGCAGTGCTAGAGATCTCAGGGGTTCGGGTCTGGATGAGCAGTTCTTC.

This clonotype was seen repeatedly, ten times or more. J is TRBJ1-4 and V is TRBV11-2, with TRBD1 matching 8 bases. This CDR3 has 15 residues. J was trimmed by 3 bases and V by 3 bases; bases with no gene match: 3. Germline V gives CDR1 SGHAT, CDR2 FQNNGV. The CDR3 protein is CASSFRGRANEKLFF. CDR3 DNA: TGTGCCAGCAGCTTCAGGGGGCGGGCTAATGAAAAACTGTTTTTT.

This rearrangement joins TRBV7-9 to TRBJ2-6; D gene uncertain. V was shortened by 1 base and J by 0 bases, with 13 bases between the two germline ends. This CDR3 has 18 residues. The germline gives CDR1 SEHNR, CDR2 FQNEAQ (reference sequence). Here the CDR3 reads CASSLEPGILSGANVLTF. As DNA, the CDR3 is TGTGCCAGCAGCTTAGAGCCAGGTATTCTCTCTGGGGCCAACGTCCTGACTTTC.

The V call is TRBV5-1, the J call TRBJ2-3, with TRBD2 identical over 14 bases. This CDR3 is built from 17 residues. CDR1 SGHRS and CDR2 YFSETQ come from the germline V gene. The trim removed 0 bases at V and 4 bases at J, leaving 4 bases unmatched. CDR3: CASSLGPGLAGADTQYF. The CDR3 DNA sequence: TGCGCCAGCAGCTTGGGTCCGGGACTAGCGGGAGCAGATACGCAGTATTTT.

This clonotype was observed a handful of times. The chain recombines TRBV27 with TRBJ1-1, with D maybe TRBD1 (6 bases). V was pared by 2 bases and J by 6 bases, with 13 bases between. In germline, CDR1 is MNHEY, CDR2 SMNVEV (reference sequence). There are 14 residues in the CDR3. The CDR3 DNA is TGTGCCAGCAGTTTAATCACGGGGGCGGCTGAAGCTTTCTTT. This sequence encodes CASSLITGAAEAFF.

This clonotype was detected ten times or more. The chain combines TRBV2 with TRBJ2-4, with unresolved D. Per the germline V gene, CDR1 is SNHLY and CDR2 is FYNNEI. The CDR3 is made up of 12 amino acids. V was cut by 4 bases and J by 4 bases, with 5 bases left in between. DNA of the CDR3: TGTGCCAGCAGTGGCACAAAAAACATTCAGTACTTC. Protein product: CASSGTKNIQYF.

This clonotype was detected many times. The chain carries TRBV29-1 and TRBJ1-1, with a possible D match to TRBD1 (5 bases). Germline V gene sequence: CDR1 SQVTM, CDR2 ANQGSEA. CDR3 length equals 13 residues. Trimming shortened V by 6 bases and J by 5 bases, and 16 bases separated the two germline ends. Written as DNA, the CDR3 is TGCAGCGTAGGGGCCTTGGGGGGGACTGAAGCTTTCTTT. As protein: CSVGALGGTEAFF.

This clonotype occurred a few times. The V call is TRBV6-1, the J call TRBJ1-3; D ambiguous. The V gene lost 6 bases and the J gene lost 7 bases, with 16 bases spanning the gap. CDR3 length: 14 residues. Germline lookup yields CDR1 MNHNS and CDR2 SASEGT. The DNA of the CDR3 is TGTGCCAGCAGGGCTACTACTATAGGGAACACCATATATTTT. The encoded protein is CASRATTIGNTIYF.

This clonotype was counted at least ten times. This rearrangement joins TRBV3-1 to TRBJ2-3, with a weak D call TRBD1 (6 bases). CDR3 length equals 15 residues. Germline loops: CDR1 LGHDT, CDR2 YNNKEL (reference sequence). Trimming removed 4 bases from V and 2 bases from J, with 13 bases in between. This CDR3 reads CASSPLTGPTDTQYF. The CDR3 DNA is TGTGCCAGCAGCCCCCTTACAGGGCCCACAGATACGCAGTATTTT.

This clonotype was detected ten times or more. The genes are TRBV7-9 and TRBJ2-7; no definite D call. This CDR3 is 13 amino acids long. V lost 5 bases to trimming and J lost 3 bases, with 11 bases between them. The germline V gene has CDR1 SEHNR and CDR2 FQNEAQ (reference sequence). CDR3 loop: CASSPPSGYEQYF. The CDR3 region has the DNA TGTGCCAGCAGCCCACCCTCGGGCTACGAGCAGTACTTC.

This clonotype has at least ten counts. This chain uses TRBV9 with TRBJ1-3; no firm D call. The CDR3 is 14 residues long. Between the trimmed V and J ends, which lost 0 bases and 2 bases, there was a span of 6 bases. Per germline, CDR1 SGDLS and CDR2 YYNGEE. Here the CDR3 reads CASSVGGPGNTIYF. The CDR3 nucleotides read TGTGCCAGCAGCGTAGGAGGCCCTGGAAACACCATATATTTT.

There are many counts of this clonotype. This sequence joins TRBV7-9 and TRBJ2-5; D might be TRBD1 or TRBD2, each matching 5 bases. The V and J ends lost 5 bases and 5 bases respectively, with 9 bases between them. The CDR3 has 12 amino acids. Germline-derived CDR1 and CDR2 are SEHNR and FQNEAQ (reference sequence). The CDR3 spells CASSPRGETQYF. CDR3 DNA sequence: TGTGCCAGCAGCCCCCGGGGCGAGACCCAGTACTTC.

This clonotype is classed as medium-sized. The CDR3 loop reads CASSPQEANTGELFF. DNA for the CDR3: TGTGCCAGCAGTCCACAGGAGGCGAACACCGGGGAGCTGTTTTTT. This rearrangement joins TRBV12-3 or TRBV12-4 to TRBJ2-2; D could derive from TRBD1 or TRBD2 (5 bases each). Trimming removed 5 bases at V and 0 bases at J, with 10 bases between. The CDR3 covers 15 residues.

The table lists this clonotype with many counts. The CDR3 reads CASSADTSQETQYF. The CDR3 DNA reads TGCGCCAGCAGTGCGGACACAAGTCAAGAGACCCAGTACTTC. The chain is built from TRBV10-2 and TRBJ2-5; possible D gene TRBD1, 5 bases. Per germline, CDR1 WSHSY and CDR2 SAAADI. V lost 4 bases to trimming and J lost 2 bases, with 11 bases between them. The CDR3 loop spans 14 amino acids.

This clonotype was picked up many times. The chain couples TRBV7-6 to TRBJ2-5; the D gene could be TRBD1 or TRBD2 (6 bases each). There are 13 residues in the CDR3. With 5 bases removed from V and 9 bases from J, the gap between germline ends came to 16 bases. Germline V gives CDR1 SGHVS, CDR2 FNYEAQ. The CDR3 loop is CASSIGGLGSQYF. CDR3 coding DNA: TGTGCCAGCAGCATAGGGGGGCTAGGATCCCAGTACTTC.

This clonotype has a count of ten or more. For the CDR3, the DNA is TGCAGTGCTAAGGACAGGGGGTTCAGTAATGAAAAACTGTTTTTT. This encodes CSAKDRGFSNEKLFF. The chain joins TRBV20-1 to TRBJ1-4, with TRBD1 matching over 10 bases. The CDR3 contains 15 residues. Germline loops: CDR1 DFQATT, CDR2 SNEGSKA (reference sequence). The J segment lost 4 bases and the V segment lost 4 bases, leaving 6 bases of the junction unmatched.

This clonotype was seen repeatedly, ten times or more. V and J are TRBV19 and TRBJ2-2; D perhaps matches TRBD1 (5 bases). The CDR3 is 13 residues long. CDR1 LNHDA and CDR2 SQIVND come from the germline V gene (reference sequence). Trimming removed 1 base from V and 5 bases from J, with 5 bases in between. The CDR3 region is CASSIAGTGELFF. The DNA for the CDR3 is TGTGCCAGTAGTATAGCAGGGACCGGGGAGCTGTTTTTT.

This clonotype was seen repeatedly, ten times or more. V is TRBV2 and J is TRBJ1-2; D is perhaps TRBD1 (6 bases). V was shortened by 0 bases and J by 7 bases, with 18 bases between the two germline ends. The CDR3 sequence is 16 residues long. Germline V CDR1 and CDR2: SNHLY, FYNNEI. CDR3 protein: CASSEAGGHGQVGYTF. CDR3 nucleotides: TGTGCCAGCAGTGAAGCGGGGGGACACGGCCAGGTTGGCTACACCTTC.